These T cell receptor beta chains were read from a single sample in a study of blood T cell repertoires in COVID-19. TCRdb keeps only in-frame clones here, not all; method: immunoSEQ multiplex PCR. This table holds approximately 170,000 clones, around 85% found once. The source material was peripheral blood. These receptors originate from a woman between 65 and 79 years old with acute or convalescent COVID-19. CDR3s include the opening cysteine and the closing phenylalanine or tryptophan. A D gene is named only where the DNA matches it firmly. For some rows the clone size is stated as once, few or many, or as a class when expanded; others skip it.

J gene,clone size,V gene,D gene,CDR3 DNA,CDR3 protein
TRBJ2-2,NA,TRBV5-1,NA,TGCGCCAGCACCAAAGCCGTCACCGGGGAGCTGTTTTTT,CASTKAVTGELFF
TRBJ2-1,once,TRBV4-3,TRBD1,TGCGCCAGCAGCCAGGAACAGGGGTACAATGAGCAGTTCTTC,CASSQEQGYNEQFF
TRBJ1-5,NA,TRBV24-1,TRBD1,TGTGCCACCAGTGACGCGGGACAGGGAAACAATCAGCCCCAGCATTTT,CATSDAGQGNNQPQHF
TRBJ1-3,NA,TRBV4-1,NA,TGCGCCAGCAGCCAGGAGGGAAGCTCTGGAAACACCATATATTTT,CASSQEGSSGNTIYF
TRBJ2-1,NA,TRBV7-6,TRBD2,TGTGCCAGCAGCCCCGCTGGGCTAGCGGGAGGAGGTGAGCAGTTCTTC,CASSPAGLAGGGEQFF
TRBJ1-1,NA,TRBV5-4,NA,TGTGCCAGCAGCCCGGCCCGGGGGAAGGCTTTCTTT,CASSPARGKAFF
TRBJ1-5,NA,TRBV7-2,NA,TGTGCCAGCAGCACCAGAAGCAATCAGCCCCAGCATTTT,CASSTRSNQPQHF
TRBJ1-5,NA,TRBV19,NA,TGTGCCAGTAGTATACAAGGGGGTGTGAGCAATCAGCCCCAGCATTTT,CASSIQGGVSNQPQHF
TRBJ1-1,NA,TRBV12-3/TRBV12-4,NA,TGTGCCAGCAGGCGGGGCCGCGAAGCTTTCTTT,CASRRGREAFF
TRBJ1-4,NA,TRBV19,TRBD1,TGTGCCAGTAGTATCGTCACAGGGGGCACTAATGAAAAACTGTTTTTT,CASSIVTGGTNEKLFF
TRBJ2-3,NA,TRBV18,NA,TGTGCCAGCTCACCACGGGAGGGCACAGATACGCAGTATTTT,CASSPREGTDTQYF
TRBJ2-4,NA,TRBV23-1,NA,TGCGCCAGCACACCCCCACGGCGGAAGCGAGCCAAAAACATTCAGTACTTC,CASTPPRRKRAKNIQYF
TRBJ2-3,NA,TRBV4-1,TRBD2,TGCGCCAGCAGCCAAACCGGGACTAGCGGGGGGGCAAAGACTCTCGATACGCAGTATTTT,CASSQTGTSGGAKTLDTQYF
TRBJ1-5,NA,TRBV7-9,NA,TGTGCCAGCAGCTACTGGAGGGAGGGCTTGATAGACAATCAGCCCCAGCATTTT,CASSYWREGLIDNQPQHF
TRBJ1-6,NA,TRBV10-1,TRBD1,TGCGCCAACCGGGACAGGGAATCACCCCTCCACTTT,CANRDRESPLHF
TRBJ1-4,NA,TRBV18,TRBD1,TGTGCCAGCTCACGACGACAGGGCACGGGTGAAAAACTGTTTTTT,CASSRRQGTGEKLFF
TRBJ2-7,few,TRBV4-1,TRBD1,TGCGCCAGCAGCCCCCGAGGAGGACAGGGCTACGAGCAGTACTTC,CASSPRGGQGYEQYF
TRBJ1-4,NA,TRBV28,NA,TGTGCCAGCAGGAAACCCGGGGCCAGGGGTCTCGCAACTAATGAAAAACTGTTTTTT,CASRKPGARGLATNEKLFF
TRBJ1-1,NA,TRBV7-2,NA,TGTGCCAGCAGCTTACTTGGCAGTATGAACACTGAAGCTTTCTTT,CASSLLGSMNTEAFF
TRBJ2-4,NA,TRBV14,NA,TGTGCCAGCAGCCAAGGATGGGGCAGGGTGGACATTCAGTACTTC,CASSQGWGRVDIQYF
TRBJ1-6,NA,TRBV7-9,NA,TGTGCCAGCAGCTTAGTGGTGGTCACCGGTTTCCGTAATTCACCCCTCCACTTT,CASSLVVVTGFRNSPLHF
TRBJ2-7,NA,TRBV27,TRBD1,TGTGCCAGCAGTTTCTCAGACAGGGCCCACGAGCAGTACTTC,CASSFSDRAHEQYF
TRBJ1-2,NA,TRBV11-2,NA,TGTGCCAGCAGCCCCTTTGTCCGGGGTGGCGGCTACACCTTC,CASSPFVRGGGYTF
TRBJ2-3,NA,TRBV5-6,TRBD2,TGTGCCAGCAGCCGGCTAGCGGGGGAAGTTGATACGCAGTATTTT,CASSRLAGEVDTQYF
TRBJ1-1,NA,TRBV21-1,NA,TGTGCCAGCAGCAAATATGTCAACACTGAAGCTTTCTTT,CASSKYVNTEAFF
TRBJ2-5,NA,TRBV2,NA,TGTGCCAGCCGTACCAGAGAGACCCAGTACTTC,CASRTRETQYF
TRBJ1-6,NA,TRBV6-6,NA,TGTGCCAGCAGTTACGTGTCAGGAAATTCACCCCTCCACTTT,CASSYVSGNSPLHF
TRBJ2-7,NA,TRBV4-3,TRBD1,TGCGCCAGCAGCCAAGCAGACAGGGTAAGCGAGCAGTACTTC,CASSQADRVSEQYF